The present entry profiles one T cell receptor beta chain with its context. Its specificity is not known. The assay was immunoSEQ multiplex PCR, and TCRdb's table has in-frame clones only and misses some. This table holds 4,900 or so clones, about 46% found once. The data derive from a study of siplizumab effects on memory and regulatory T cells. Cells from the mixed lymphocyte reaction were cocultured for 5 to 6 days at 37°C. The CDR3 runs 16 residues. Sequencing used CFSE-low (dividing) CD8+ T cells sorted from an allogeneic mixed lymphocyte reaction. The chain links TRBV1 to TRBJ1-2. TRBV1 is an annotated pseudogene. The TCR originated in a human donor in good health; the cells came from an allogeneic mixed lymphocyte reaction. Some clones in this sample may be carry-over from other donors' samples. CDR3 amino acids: CTSSVGSVRKTYGYTF. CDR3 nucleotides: TGCACCAGCAGCGTGGGGAGTGTGCGAAAGACCTATGGCTACACCTTC.